The rows below give T cell receptor beta chains drawn from one sample of a study of cytomegalovirus exposure and HLA in healthy donors. Libraries were prepared by immunoSEQ multiplex PCR; TCRdb keeps only in-frame clonotypes and omits some of them. The table lists around 130,000 clones, 70% to 85% of them singletons. Sequencing was performed on PBMCs. The source is a man younger than 30 in good health and CMV-seropositive. The CDR3 runs from the conserved cysteine through the conserved F or W. Each record gives: D gene, J gene, clone size, V gene, CDR3 DNA, CDR3 protein. A D gene is named only where the DNA matches it firmly. Only some rows state a clone size, as once, few, many or a class for expanded clones.

TRBD1 | TRBJ1-2 | few | TRBV30 | TGTGCCTGGAGCCATATCGACAGGGTGAGCTATGGCTACACCTTC | CAWSHIDRVSYGYTF
. | TRBJ1-1 | once | TRBV7-9 | TGTTCCAGCAGCCTAGGTGGAGGTCAAGAAGCTTTCTTT | CSSSLGGGQEAFF
TRBD1 | TRBJ2-1 | . | TRBV6-5 | TGTGCCAGCAGTTACTCAGGGACAGCAGAAGATGAGCAGTTCTTC | CASSYSGTAEDEQFF
TRBD1 | TRBJ1-2 | . | TRBV7-9 | TGTGCCAGCAGCTTCCTCACTAGGGGGCTGGGGGGCTACACCTTC | CASSFLTRGLGGYTF
TRBD2 | TRBJ2-1 | . | TRBV6-4 | TGTGCCAGCAGTGTTCGGCTAGCGGGCTCGTATGCCAATGAGCAGTTCTTC | CASSVRLAGSYANEQFF
. | TRBJ2-1 | once | TRBV27 | TGTGCCAGCAGTTTAACTTTGCTAGCCGCTTTCAATGAGCAGTTCTTC | CASSLTLLAAFNEQFF
. | TRBJ1-1 | . | TRBV10-3 | TGTGCCATCAGTGAACAGGGTTGGGAAGTGAACACTGAAGCTTTCTTT | CAISEQGWEVNTEAFF
. | TRBJ1-1 | . | TRBV5-8 | TGTGCCAGCAGCCAGACAGATGAAGCTTTCTTT | CASSQTDEAFF
TRBD2 | TRBJ2-3 | few | TRBV6-4 | TGTGCCAGCAATCCCGGGACTAGCGGGAGGAATTTGTATTTT | CASNPGTSGRNLYF
. | TRBJ1-2 | . | TRBV6-5 | TGTGCCAGCAAAAATGCCGGGTCGGTAGGCTACACCTTC | CASKNAGSVGYTF
. | TRBJ1-5 | . | TRBV5-1 | TGCGCCAGCAGCCCAAGGGGGGAGGGTCAGCCCCAGCATTTT | CASSPRGEGQPQHF
. | TRBJ1-1 | . | TRBV13 | TGTGCCAGCAGCTTAGGACAGAGGAACACTGAAGCTTTCTTT | CASSLGQRNTEAFF
TRBD1 | TRBJ1-2 | . | TRBV6-5 | TGTGCCAGCAGTTACATGGACAGGGACAACTATGGCTACACCTTC | CASSYMDRDNYGYTF
TRBD1 | TRBJ2-7 | . | TRBV4-1 | TGCGCCAGCAGCCAAGGTGGGACAGGGGGCCCCAGGCAGTACTTC | CASSQGGTGGPRQYF
. | TRBJ1-6 | . | TRBV28 | TGTGCCAGCAGTTTCCCACGGGAAAGCTCCTATAATTCACCCCTCCACTTT | CASSFPRESSYNSPLHF
. | TRBJ2-3 | . | TRBV5-6 | TGTGCCAGCAGCCAGAATGACAGGTTCTGGACAGATACGCAGTATTTT | CASSQNDRFWTDTQYF
TRBD2 | TRBJ2-5 | . | TRBV9 | TGTGCCAGCAGCGCTTCTTTGACTAGCGGTCAAGAGACCCAGTACTTC | CASSASLTSGQETQYF
TRBD2 | TRBJ2-3 | once | TRBV19 | TGTGCCAGTAGTATAGTCGAGGGAGGGTGGGCAGATACGCAGTATTTT | CASSIVEGGWADTQYF
. | TRBJ2-3 | once | TRBV11-3 | TGTGCCAGCAGCTTAGCGGGCACAGATACGCAGTATTTT | CASSLAGTDTQYF
. | TRBJ2-5 | . | TRBV7-8 | TGTGCCAGCAGCCCTAACCGGGGACAAGAGACCCAGTACTTC | CASSPNRGQETQYF
TRBD2 | TRBJ2-7 | . | TRBV7-3 | TGTGCCAGCAGCTTGGCGGGAGGGGTCTACGAGCAGTACTTC | CASSLAGGVYEQYF
. | TRBJ2-4 | . | TRBV14 | TGTGCCAGCAACCAGGGGGGAGCCAAAAACATTCAGTACTTC | CASNQGGAKNIQYF
. | TRBJ2-3 | few | TRBV7-8 | TGTGCCAGCAGCTTATGGCCTGGAGGGCAAGGGGATACGCAGTATTTT | CASSLWPGGQGDTQYF
. | TRBJ1-1 | . | TRBV5-1 | TGCGCCAGCAGCCTTCAAGGGGGGGGGCAGAGTGAAGCTTTCTTT | CASSLQGGGQSEAFF
. | TRBJ2-7 | . | TRBV11-2 | TGTGCCAGCAGCCCGACTAGGGTCTCCTACGAGCAGTACTTC | CASSPTRVSYEQYF
TRBD1 | TRBJ2-1 | . | TRBV6-5 | TGTGCCAGCAGTTACGGGACAGGGGTCCACAATGAGCAGTTCTTC | CASSYGTGVHNEQFF
. | TRBJ1-5 | . | TRBV6-1 | TGTGCCAGCAGTGAATTGGGTAGGGGAAGCAATCAGCCCCAGCATTTT | CASSELGRGSNQPQHF
. | TRBJ2-3 | . | TRBV25-1 | TGTGCCAGCACCGATGGCCAGTTGACGCAGTATTTT | CASTDGQLTQYF
. | TRBJ1-1 | . | TRBV27 | TGTGCCAGCAGTTGGGGGACAATGAACACTGAAGCTTTCTTT | CASSWGTMNTEAFF
. | TRBJ2-6 | . | TRBV30 | TGTGCCTGGAGTGTACGAGGAACTGGGGCCAACGTCCTGACTTTC | CAWSVRGTGANVLTF
. | TRBJ1-2 | once | TRBV6-1 | TGTGCCAGCAGTCAAGGGTCTGGGGGGGGCACAGATGGCTACACCTTC | CASSQGSGGGTDGYTF
. | TRBJ1-2 | . | TRBV29-1 | TGCAGCGTTGGGGGCCCCCATGGCTACACCTTC | CSVGGPHGYTF
TRBD1 | TRBJ2-5 | . | TRBV5-4 | TGTGCCAGCAGCTTAGCGGACAGGGCAGAGACCCAGTACTTC | CASSLADRAETQYF
. | TRBJ1-5 | . | TRBV14 | TGTGCCAGCAGCCAAGACCATAGCAATCAGCCCCAGCATTTT | CASSQDHSNQPQHF
. | TRBJ1-4 | once | TRBV28 | TGTGCCAGCAGTGCGGGACGGAAGGCAACTAATGAAAAACTGTTTTTT | CASSAGRKATNEKLFF
. | TRBJ2-3 | . | TRBV6-5 | TGTGCCAGCAGTTACTCAAGTACGGGTACGCAGTATTTT | CASSYSSTGTQYF
. | TRBJ2-2 | . | TRBV11-3 | TGTGCCAGCAGCTTAGTTAGGGGGATCACCGGGGAGCTGTTTTTT | CASSLVRGITGELFF
. | TRBJ1-2 | . | TRBV9 | TGTGCCAGCAGCGTACAAAATTATGGCTACACCTTC | CASSVQNYGYTF
. | TRBJ1-2 | . | TRBV29-1 | TGCAGCGTTGAGGCCCGCCTGGGCTACACCTTC | CSVEARLGYTF
TRBD1 | TRBJ2-7 | . | TRBV6-6 | TGTGCCAGCAGACCAGGGACAGGCGAGCAGTACTTC | CASRPGTGEQYF
TRBD1 | TRBJ1-5 | once | TRBV5-8 | TGTGCCAGCAGCTTGCGGCAGGGGGGCAATCAGCCCCAGCATTTT | CASSLRQGGNQPQHF
TRBD1 | TRBJ1-4 | few | TRBV5-6 | TGTGCCAGCAGCTTGGCCCTGGGACAGGGCCCCACAACTAATGAAAAACTGTTTTTT | CASSLALGQGPTTNEKLFF
. | TRBJ1-1 | medium-sized | TRBV15 | TGTGCCACCAGCCCCCAACGCAGGGATCGCCACACTGAAGCTTTCTTT | CATSPQRRDRHTEAFF
. | TRBJ1-3 | once | TRBV11-2 | TGTGCCAGCAGCTCCCTACAGGGTTCTGGAAACACCATATATTTT | CASSSLQGSGNTIYF
TRBD2 | TRBJ2-3 | . | TRBV7-3 | TGTGCCAGCAGCGGCGCGGGGGGCACAGATACGCAGTATTTT | CASSGAGGTDTQYF
TRBD1 | TRBJ2-7 | . | TRBV11-2 | TGTGCCAGCAGCTTTCTTTTGGGACAGGGGTCCCCCCTAATCTACGAGCAGTACTTC | CASSFLLGQGSPLIYEQYF
TRBD2 | TRBJ2-1 | . | TRBV11-3 | TGTGCCAGCAGCTTAGACAGCGGGAGTATAAATGAGCAGTTCTTC | CASSLDSGSINEQFF
. | TRBJ1-4 | . | TRBV7-8 | TGTGCCAGCAGCTCTCCGCGGGGGGGGGAATTTGCAACTAATGAAAAACTGTTTTTT | CASSSPRGGEFATNEKLFF
TRBD1 | TRBJ1-2 | . | TRBV6-6 | TGTGCCAGCAGCTCTAGACTAACCGACAGGGCTGGCTACACCTTC | CASSSRLTDRAGYTF